This entry concerns a single T cell receptor beta chain. The data derive from a study of shared clonotypes between healthy human individuals. The assay used deep level. Only in-frame clones appear in the TCRdb table, and some are missing; sequencing was by immunoSEQ multiplex PCR. The repertoire has about 2.3 million clones, just over 90% of them found once; the top ten carry 0.35% to 0.45%. V trimming: 4 bases; J trimming: 4 bases; junction bases outside the gene matches: 9. This CDR3 spans 15 amino acids. Germline V lookup: CDR1 SGHRS, CDR2 YFSETQ. Sequenced: naive CD4+ T cells from PBMCs. The subset here: CD45RA+ positively selected. The sequence derives from a man younger than 35 in good health. Some clones in this sample may be carry-over from other donors' samples. The V and J genes are TRBV5-1 and TRBJ2-7, with 9 bases lining up with TRBD1. The CDR3: CASSRGGTGRYEQYF. The CDR3 DNA reads TGCGCCAGCAGCAGGGGAGGGACAGGGCGTTACGAGCAGTACTTC.